The next 24 T cell receptor beta chains were all read from a single sample in a study of blood T cell repertoires in COVID-19. Sequencing used immunoSEQ multiplex PCR; TCRdb keeps in-frame clones, though not all of them. The table includes about 180,000 clones, approximately 88% detected once. The sample comprised peripheral blood. These receptors all come from a woman aged 45-65 years with acute or convalescent COVID-19.

This chain connects TRBV2 to TRBJ2-1; 8 bases align to TRBD2. With V trimmed by 5 bases and J by 4 bases, 7 bases remained unmatched. This CDR3 comprises 15 residues. CDR1 and CDR2 (germline): SNHLY, FYNNEI. CDR3 in amino acids: CASSNEAGAYNEQFF. The CDR3 nucleotides are TGTGCCAGCAGTAACGAAGCGGGAGCGTACAATGAGCAGTTCTTC.

The gene calls are TRBV3-1 (or the pseudogene TRBV3-2) and TRBJ2-2; TRBD2 matches 7 bases. J gave up 1 base and V 2 bases, and 4 bases lay outside the gene matches. The CDR3 contains 16 residues. Germline CDR1 is LGHDT and CDR2 is YNNKEL (reference sequence). The CDR3 sequence: CASSQTGLENTGELFF. CDR3 coding DNA: TGTGCCAGCAGCCAAACCGGACTAGAGAACACCGGGGAGCTGTTTTTT.

The rearrangement uses TRBV5-4 and TRBJ2-7; tentatively, D is TRBD2 (6 bases). The V gene's germline CDR1 is SGHNT and CDR2 YYREEE (reference sequence). The V and J ends lost 3 bases and 3 bases respectively, with 19 bases between them. This CDR3 has 16 amino acids. CDR3 amino acids: CASSSPGGGSNYEQYF. Here the CDR3 DNA reads TGTGCCAGCAGCTCCCCTGGGGGAGGTTCAAACTACGAGCAGTACTTC.

This clone was observed a handful of times. This chain connects TRBV6-5 to TRBJ1-1; 8 bases align to TRBD1. V lost 4 bases to trimming and J lost 5 bases; unmatched junction nucleotides: 9. This CDR3 contains 15 residues. Looked up from germline, CDR1 is MNHEY and CDR2 is SVGAGI. CDR3 nucleotide sequence: TGTGCCAGCAGTTCGCCTGACAGGGGTGGGACTGAAGCTTTCTTT. Translating it yields CASSSPDRGGTEAFF.

The V gene is TRBV10-3, the J gene TRBJ1-5; a possible D gene is TRBD1 (5 bases). The CDR3 extends over 13 amino acids. Deletions cut 3 bases from V and 6 bases from J, with 9 bases between. CDR1 is ENHRY and CDR2 is SYGVKD in the germline V gene. CDR3 sequence: CAISDSGGQPQHF. CDR3 in DNA: TGTGCCATCAGTGACTCGGGGGGTCAGCCCCAGCATTTT.

The chain combines TRBV5-1 with TRBJ2-1; 13 bases fit TRBD2. Trimming at V came to 2 bases and at J to 8 bases, leaving 1 base not matched to a gene. CDR3 size: 14 residues. Per the germline V gene, CDR1 is SGHRS and CDR2 is YFSETQ. The CDR3 DNA reads as TGCGCCAGCAGCTTAACTAGCGGGAGGGATGAGCAGTTCTTC. This translates into CASSLTSGRDEQFF.

The chain carries TRBV6-1 and TRBJ1-2; D is ambiguous. Germline CDR1 MNHNS, CDR2 SASEGT. The CDR3 spans 15 residues. V lost 0 bases and J 4 bases, leaving 12 bases between the germline ends. The CDR3 DNA is TGTGCCAGCAGTGAAGCACAACCAGACATCTATGGCTACACCTTC. It specifies CASSEAQPDIYGYTF.

The chain couples TRBV12-5 to TRBJ1-2; D uncertain. Trimming shortened V by 5 bases and J by 3 bases, and 22 bases separated the two germline ends. Germline CDR1 and CDR2: LGHNT and FRNRAP. The CDR3 loop spans 17 amino acids. The CDR3 here is CASGPREASGAYYGYTF. CDR3 coding DNA: TGTGCTAGTGGTCCCCGGGAAGCCTCAGGAGCCTACTATGGCTACACCTTC.

This clone occurred a few times. This chain joins TRBV6-6 and TRBJ1-5, with 7 bases matching TRBD1. Per the germline V gene, CDR1 is MNHNY and CDR2 is SVGAGI (reference sequence). CDR3 length equals 16 residues. V lost 5 bases, J lost 5 bases, and 12 bases stayed unmatched. The CDR3 DNA reads TGTGCCAGCAGTCCCTCCCGACAGGGATATCATCAGCCCCAGCATTTT. This sequence encodes CASSPSRQGYHQPQHF.

The genes are TRBV9 and TRBJ2-1, with TRBD2 matching over 8 bases. Trimming took 4 bases from V and 6 from J; bases not matched to a gene: 6. The CDR3 covers 14 residues. Germline lookup yields CDR1 SGDLS and CDR2 YYNGEE. CDR3 in DNA: TGTGCCAGCAGCCCGGGGGGGGCCATCAATGAGCAGTTCTTC. Translating it yields CASSPGGAINEQFF.

This sequence joins TRBV7-9 and TRBJ1-6, with D possibly TRBD1 on 6 matching bases. The germline V gene has CDR1 SEHNR and CDR2 FQNEAQ (reference sequence). Trimming took 4 bases from V and 8 from J, leaving 15 bases between them. This CDR3 comprises 15 residues. CDR3 amino acids: CASSSGGQAHSPLHF. The CDR3 DNA reads TGTGCCAGCAGCTCGGGGGGGCAGGCTCATTCACCCCTCCACTTT.

The rearrangement links TRBV4-2 to TRBJ1-4, with D possibly being TRBD1 (6 bases). Germline lookup yields CDR1 LGHNA and CDR2 YNFKEQ. Between the trimmed V and J ends, which lost 4 bases and 3 bases, there was a span of 12 bases. This CDR3 is 15 amino acids long. Here the CDR3 reads CASSPQDSPNEKLFF. As DNA, the CDR3 is TGTGCCAGCAGCCCCCAGGACAGCCCTAATGAAAAACTGTTTTTT.

This chain connects TRBV11-3 to TRBJ1-2; 9 bases fit TRBD1. Germline lookup yields CDR1 SGHNT and CDR2 YENEEA. This CDR3 is 16 amino acids long. V was clipped by 5 bases and J by 2 bases; unmatched bases: 9. In nucleotides, the CDR3 is TGTGCCAGCAGCCAGAGGGACAGGGAAGGAAACTATGGCTACACCTTC. This translates into CASSQRDREGNYGYTF.

The chain carries TRBV5-6 and TRBJ2-3; TRBD2 matches at 7 bases. V dropped 2 bases and J dropped 2; count of bases not matched to a gene: 2. Germline V gene data show CDR1 as SGHDT and CDR2 as YYEEEE. The CDR3 loop spans 14 amino acids. For the CDR3, the DNA is TGTGCCAGCAGCTTTGGGGGGGTCACAGATACGCAGTATTTT. Translated: CASSFGGVTDTQYF. The full variable domain, completed using reference TRBV5-6 and TRBJ2-3, is DAGVTQSPTHLIKTRGQQVTLRCSPKSGHDTVSWYQQALGQGPQFIFQYYEEEERQRGNFPDRFSGHQFPNYSSELNVNALLLGDSALYLCASSFGGVTDTQYFGPGTRLTVL.

The gene calls are TRBV12-3 or TRBV12-4 and TRBJ2-7; 7 nucleotides align to TRBD2. The CDR3 is made up of 13 amino acids. With 3 bases clipped from V and 4 bases from J, the junction kept 3 bases outside the gene matches. The CDR3 DNA sequence: TGTGCCAGCAGTTTGGGGGGGGATTACGAGCAGTACTTC. Protein sequence: CASSLGGDYEQYF.

The CDR3 sequence is CASSLSNFPTDTQYF. The CDR3 nucleotides read TGTGCCAGCAGCTTAAGCAACTTCCCCACAGATACGCAGTATTTT. J is TRBJ2-3 and V is TRBV7-2; D is undetermined. V was pared by 2 bases and J by 2 bases, with 11 bases between. CDR3 length: 15 amino acids. CDR1 and CDR2 (germline): SGHTA, FQGNSA.

The rearrangement links TRBV7-9 to TRBJ2-1, with D uncertain. The CDR3 contains 13 residues. Germline CDR1 and CDR2: SEHNR and FQNEAQ (reference sequence). The V end lost 0 bases, the J end lost 8 bases, and 8 bases lay between the germline ends. The CDR3, as DNA: TGTGCCAGCAGCTTAGCGCATGGAGATGAGCAGTTCTTC. Amino acids: CASSLAHGDEQFF.

The chain uses TRBV6-6 and TRBJ2-5; TRBD2 is a possible D gene (5 bases). The CDR3 is 15 residues long. Deletions cut 6 bases from V and 2 bases from J, with 16 bases between. Germline V gives CDR1 MNHNY, CDR2 SVGAGI (reference sequence). DNA for the CDR3: TGTGCCAGCAGATCAAACGCCGGGATACAAGAGACCCAGTACTTC. It encodes CASRSNAGIQETQYF.

The chain is built from TRBV4-1 and TRBJ2-6; TRBD2 matches 8 bases. V lost 4 bases to trimming and J lost 0 bases; unmatched junction nucleotides: 11. There are 19 residues in the CDR3. Germline CDR1 is MGHRA and CDR2 is YSYEKL. CDR3 in DNA: TGCGCCAGCAGCCTAAGCGCACTAGCGGCCCTCTCTGGGGCCAACGTCCTGACTTTC. It specifies CASSLSALAALSGANVLTF.

V gene TRBV24-1 combines with J gene TRBJ2-7; a possible D gene is TRBD1 (6 bases). The CDR3 contains 15 residues. Per germline, CDR1 KGHDR and CDR2 SFDVKD. Trimming stripped 3 bases from V and 4 bases from J, with 15 bases between. CDR3 protein: CATSDGGRAVYEQYF. CDR3 coding DNA: TGTGCCACCAGTGATGGGGGCAGGGCTGTTTACGAGCAGTACTTC.

This clone was detected only once. The rearrangement links TRBV13 to TRBJ2-1; 14 bases agree with TRBD2. This CDR3 region has 15 residues. The trim removed 5 bases at V and 7 bases at J, leaving 4 bases unmatched. Germline values: CDR1 PRHDT, CDR2 FYEKMQ (reference sequence). CDR3 loop: CASSPRLAGGNEQFF. CDR3 sequence (DNA): TGTGCCAGCAGCCCAAGACTAGCGGGGGGGAATGAGCAGTTCTTC. The full variable domain, its missing parts supplied by reference TRBV13 and TRBJ2-1, is AAGVIQSPRHLIKEKRETATLKCYPIPRHDTVYWYQQGPGQDPQFLISFYEKMQSDKGSIPDRFSAQQFSDYHSELNMSSLELGDSALYFCASSPRLAGGNEQFFGPGTRLTVL.

The chain employs TRBV11-2 and TRBJ2-1, with a weak D call TRBD2 (7 bases). This CDR3 spans 15 amino acids. V lost 0 bases and J lost 2, with 8 bases in between. From germline, CDR1 is SGHAT and CDR2 FQNNGV. CDR3 in DNA: TGTGCCAGCAGCTTAGAGCGGGGGCCCTACAATGAGCAGTTCTTC. Amino acid sequence: CASSLERGPYNEQFF.

CDR3 region: CASSEWTPVGTDTQYF. The CDR3 nucleotides read TGTGCCAGCAGTGAATGGACTCCCGTCGGCACAGATACGCAGTATTTT. The chain is built from TRBV2 and TRBJ2-3; D may be TRBD2 (5 bases). The germline V and J ends were trimmed by 2 bases and 1 base, with 13 bases remaining between them. The CDR3 has 16 residues. Germline V gives CDR1 SNHLY, CDR2 FYNNEI.

The chain joins TRBV7-6 to TRBJ1-3; D is perhaps TRBD1 (6 bases). CDR1 and CDR2 (germline): SGHVS, FNYEAQ. Trimming took off 3 bases at V and 4 bases at J, with 19 bases between the two ends. This CDR3 comprises 17 residues. The CDR3 coding sequence is TGTGCCAGCAGCTTTACGCCAACAACCGACAGGGGAAACACCATATATTTT. Its protein is CASSFTPTTDRGNTIYF.